This T cell receptor (beta chain) derives from a study of blood T cell repertoires in COVID-19. Across the whole study: Material from acute and convalescent COVID-19 was sourced from the United States, Italy and Spain. T cells, B-cell-depleted T cells, or PBMCs supplied cDNA or gDNA.

CDR1 is LNHDA, CDR2 SQIVND, per germline (reference sequence). Trimming cost V 8 bases and J 2 bases, with 16 bases left between them. The length of the CDR3 is 16 residues. The method was immunoSEQ multiplex PCR; TCRdb's version includes in-frame clones alone and lacks a portion of them. Of around 120,000 clones in the sample, around 78% were seen once. The chain is built from TRBV19 and TRBJ2-6; D perhaps matches TRBD1 (6 bases). This clonotype originated in a man between 65 and 85 years old with acute or convalescent COVID-19. Specimen: peripheral blood. This chain's CDR3 is CASRPGTSTGANVLTF. CDR3 DNA: TGTGCCAGTCGCCCCGGGACATCCACTGGGGCCAACGTCCTGACTTTC.